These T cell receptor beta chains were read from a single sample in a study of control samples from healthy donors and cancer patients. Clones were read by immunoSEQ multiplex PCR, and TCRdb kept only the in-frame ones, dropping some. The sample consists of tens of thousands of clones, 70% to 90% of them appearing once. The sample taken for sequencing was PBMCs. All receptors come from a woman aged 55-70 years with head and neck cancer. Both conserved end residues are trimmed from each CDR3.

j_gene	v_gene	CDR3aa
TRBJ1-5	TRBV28	ASSLTHTRTARNQPQH
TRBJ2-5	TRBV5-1	ASSLGTVYQETQY
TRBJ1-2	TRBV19	ASSLSPGTHYGYT
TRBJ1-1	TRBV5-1	ASSRTGTGDKDTEAF
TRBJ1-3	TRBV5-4	ASSLAQGVSGNTIY
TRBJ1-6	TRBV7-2	ASSPPVPLKGDSPLH
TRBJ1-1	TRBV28	ASSLGQMNTEAF
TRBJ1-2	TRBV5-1	ASSEGQPNYGYT
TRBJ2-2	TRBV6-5	ASRTTGANTGELF
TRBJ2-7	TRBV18	ASSADSPTTYEQY
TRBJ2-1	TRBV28	AAGLAGTNEQF
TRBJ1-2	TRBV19	ASSTGSGGYT
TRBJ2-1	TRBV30	AWSVLRSGTYNEQF
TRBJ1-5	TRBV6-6	AGGSGPQH
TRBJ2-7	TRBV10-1	ASSGDRGATPYEQY
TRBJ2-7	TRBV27	ASSLSSGRYYEQY
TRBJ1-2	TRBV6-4	ASSDSGEGGGYT
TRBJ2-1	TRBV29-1	SVEMTTSGFYNEQF
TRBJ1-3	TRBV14	ASSQRTPIRQGAPGNTIY
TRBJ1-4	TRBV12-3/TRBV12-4	ASTLVAEEKLF
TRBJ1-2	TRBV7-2	ASSSGPQYGYT
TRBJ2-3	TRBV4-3	ASSLQDTSNTDTQY
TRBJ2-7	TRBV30	AWRGRYEQY
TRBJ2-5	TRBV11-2	ASSPKTQY
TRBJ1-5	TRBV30	AWTRGRGNQPQH
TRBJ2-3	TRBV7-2	ASSRDRVQY
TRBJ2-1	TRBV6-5	ASSYGRGTYNEQF
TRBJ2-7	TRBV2	ASSGGTGDEQY
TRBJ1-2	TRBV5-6	ASSPGQGADYGYT
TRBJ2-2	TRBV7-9	ARGTGVLF
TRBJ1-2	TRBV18	ASSPDTGDYGYT
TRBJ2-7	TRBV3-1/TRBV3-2	ASSQDNYGTYEQY
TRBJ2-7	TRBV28	ASSRAGGPYEQY
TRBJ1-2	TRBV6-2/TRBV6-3	ASSFGQAAYGYT
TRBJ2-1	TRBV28	ASSLVGASNEQF
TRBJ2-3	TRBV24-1	ATSDSGLAGTTQY
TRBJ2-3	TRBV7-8	ASSDDRVRTDTQY
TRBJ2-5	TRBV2	ASSVGVVTSSETQY
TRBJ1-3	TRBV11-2	ASSFGIIWAASGNTIY
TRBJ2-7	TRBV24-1	ATSDRFLDGSKEQY
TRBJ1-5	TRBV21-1	ASSIYGDRGRQPQH
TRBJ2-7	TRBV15	ATSRDAREYEQY
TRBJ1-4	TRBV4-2	ASSQEPTTNEKLF
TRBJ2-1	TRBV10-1	ASSDNEQF
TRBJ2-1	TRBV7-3	ASSLSGSYNEQF
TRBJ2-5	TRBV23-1	ARFLGETQY
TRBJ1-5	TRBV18	ATRGGTTFNQPQH
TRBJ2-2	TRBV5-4	ASSSRMGVARGPGELF